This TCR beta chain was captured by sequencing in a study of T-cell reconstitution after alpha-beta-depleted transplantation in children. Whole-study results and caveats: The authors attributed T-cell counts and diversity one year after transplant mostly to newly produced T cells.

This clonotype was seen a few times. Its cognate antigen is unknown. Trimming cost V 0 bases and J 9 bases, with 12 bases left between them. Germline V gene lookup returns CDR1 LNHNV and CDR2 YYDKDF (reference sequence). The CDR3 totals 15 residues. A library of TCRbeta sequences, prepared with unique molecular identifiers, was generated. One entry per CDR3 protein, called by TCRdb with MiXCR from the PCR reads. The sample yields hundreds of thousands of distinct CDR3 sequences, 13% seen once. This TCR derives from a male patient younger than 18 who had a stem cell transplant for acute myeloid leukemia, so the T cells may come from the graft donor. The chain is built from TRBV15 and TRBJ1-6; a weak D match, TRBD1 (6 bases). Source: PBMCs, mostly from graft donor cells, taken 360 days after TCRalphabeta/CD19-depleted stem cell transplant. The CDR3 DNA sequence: TGTGCCACCAGCAGAGATCTCGGGGGCGGTTCACCCCTCCACTTT. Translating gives CATSRDLGGGSPLHF.